Sequencing of this T cell receptor (beta chain) was carried out in a study of molecular identifiers for immune sequencing clone quantification. Naive CD8 T cells were sorted, and the gate applied was CD8+CD4-CCR7+CD45RA+. Trimming stripped 7 bases from V and 2 bases from J, with 17 bases between. Germline CDR1 reads MNHNY; CDR2 reads SVGAGI (reference sequence). The length of the CDR3 is 15 residues. This clonotype was counted many times. Methods described previously were used for bulk TCR libraries, and listed TCR primers were applied. TCRdb itself ran the PCR reads through MiXCR, one entry per CDR3 protein. The sample carries around 460,000 distinct CDR3 sequences, over 20% recorded once.

J is TRBJ1-1 and V is TRBV6-6; a possible D gene is TRBD1 (5 bases). The sequenced sample was naive CD8+ T cells from blood, with Jurkat cell RNA spiked in. Subset meaning: FACS-sorted CD8+CD4-CCR7+CD45RA+ naive T cells. This clonotype was sampled from a human donor in good health. Some libraries in this study had Jurkat cell RNA spiked in. The CDR3 region has the DNA TGTGCCAGCACCCTAACATCGACAGTTAACACTGAAGCTTTCTTT. This translates into CASTLTSTVNTEAFF.